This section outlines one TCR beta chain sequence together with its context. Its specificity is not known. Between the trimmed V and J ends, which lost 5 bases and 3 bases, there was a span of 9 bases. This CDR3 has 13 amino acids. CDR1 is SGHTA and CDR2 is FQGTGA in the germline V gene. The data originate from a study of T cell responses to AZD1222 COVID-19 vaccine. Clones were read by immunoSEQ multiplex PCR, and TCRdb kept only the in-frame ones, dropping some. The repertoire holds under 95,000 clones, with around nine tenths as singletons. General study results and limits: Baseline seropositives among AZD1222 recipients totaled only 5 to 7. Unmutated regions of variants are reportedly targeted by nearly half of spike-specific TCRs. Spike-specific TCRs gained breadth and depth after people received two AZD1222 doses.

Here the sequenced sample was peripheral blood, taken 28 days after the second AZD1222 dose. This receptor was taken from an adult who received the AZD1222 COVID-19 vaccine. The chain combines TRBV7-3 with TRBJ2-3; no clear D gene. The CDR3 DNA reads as TGTGCCAGCAGCACGGCCCGTACAGATACGCAGTATTTT. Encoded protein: CASSTARTDTQYF.